The rows below give T cell receptor beta chains drawn from one sample of a study of shared clonotypes between healthy human individuals. Sequencing was performed with immunoSEQ multiplex PCR; in TCRdb, only in-frame clones are kept and a portion is missing. The table has 1.5 million to 2.5 million clones, about 95% seen once. Sequenced: naive CD8+ T cells sorted from blood. Every receptor here comes from a man aged 18 to 29 in good health. Both conserved end residues are part of each CDR3. A D gene is named only where the DNA matches it firmly. A row's size may be missing; if present it is once, few, many or a size class.

d_call	v_call	clone_size	j_call	cdr3_nt	cdr3_aa
TRBD2	TRBV10-3	NA	TRBJ2-1	TGTGCCATCAGTGAAGAACTAGCGGGAGAGTTGGGTGAGCAGTTCTTC	CAISEELAGELGEQFF
NA	TRBV6-5	NA	TRBJ2-2	TGTGCCAGCAGCCCCACGAACACCGGGGAGCTGTTTTTT	CASSPTNTGELFF
NA	TRBV27	NA	TRBJ2-1	TGTGCCAGCAGTTTAAGCGCGCATGGACTCCTCGCTGGGTACAATGAGCAGTTCTTC	CASSLSAHGLLAGYNEQFF
TRBD1	TRBV7-9	NA	TRBJ1-1	TGTGCCAGCAGCTTAGCGGACAGGGGAGGGACGTTGAGCACTGAAGCTTTCTTT	CASSLADRGGTLSTEAFF
NA	TRBV27	once	TRBJ1-2	TGTGCCAGCAGACCCTACTTGGGGGGGGCACATGGCTACACCTTC	CASRPYLGGAHGYTF
NA	TRBV19	few	TRBJ1-5	TGTGCCAGTAGTATAGGGCCAGGGAATCAGCCCCAGCATTTT	CASSIGPGNQPQHF
TRBD1	TRBV28	NA	TRBJ1-1	TGTGCCAGCAGTTTCAGACAGGGCGGCACTGAAGCTTTCTTT	CASSFRQGGTEAFF
NA	TRBV5-8	NA	TRBJ2-7	TGTGCCAGCAGTCTGCGGGTGTTCGACTACGATAGGTACGAGCAGTACTTC	CASSLRVFDYDRYEQYF
NA	TRBV6-1	NA	TRBJ1-2	TGTGCCGTCCGAGGGGGGCGGACCTATGGCTACACCTTC	CAVRGGRTYGYTF
TRBD2	TRBV7-6	NA	TRBJ2-3	TGTGCCAGCAGCTTACGGGAGGCAGAGCGCACAGATACGCAGTATTTT	CASSLREAERTDTQYF
NA	TRBV6-6	NA	TRBJ1-2	TGTGCCAGCAGTTCCCCTTGGGGGAACTATGGCTACACCTTC	CASSSPWGNYGYTF
NA	TRBV6-6	NA	TRBJ2-7	TGTGCCAGCAGTTATATGGCTCCCGAGCAGTACTTC	CASSYMAPEQYF
NA	TRBV7-9	NA	TRBJ2-3	TGTGCCAGCAGCCTACAGGGATCCCCGGGGCAGTATTTT	CASSLQGSPGQYF
NA	TRBV7-9	NA	TRBJ2-6	TGTGCCAGCAGCGCCTCAGGGACCGGGGCCAACGTCCTGACTTTC	CASSASGTGANVLTF
NA	TRBV27	NA	TRBJ2-1	TGTGCCAGCAGTTTAGAAAAGCCGGGACCCAGGGAGCAGTTCTTC	CASSLEKPGPREQFF
NA	TRBV19	NA	TRBJ1-5	TGTGCCAGTAGTACCACGGGGGGGGCAGGCAATCAGCCCCAGCATTTT	CASSTTGGAGNQPQHF
NA	TRBV7-8	NA	TRBJ1-1	TGTGCCAGCAGCTTAGATGCGGTGACGGAAGCTTTCTTT	CASSLDAVTEAFF
TRBD2	TRBV5-6	NA	TRBJ2-7	TGTGCCAGCAGCCTCACTAGCGGGGCCTACGAGCAGTACTTC	CASSLTSGAYEQYF
NA	TRBV2	NA	TRBJ2-7	TGTGCCAGCATTCGTGGCACCACCTACGAGCAGTACTTC	CASIRGTTYEQYF
NA	TRBV9	NA	TRBJ2-7	TGTGCCAGCAGCGTAGCGGATTCTAGCTCCTACGAGCAGTACTTC	CASSVADSSSYEQYF